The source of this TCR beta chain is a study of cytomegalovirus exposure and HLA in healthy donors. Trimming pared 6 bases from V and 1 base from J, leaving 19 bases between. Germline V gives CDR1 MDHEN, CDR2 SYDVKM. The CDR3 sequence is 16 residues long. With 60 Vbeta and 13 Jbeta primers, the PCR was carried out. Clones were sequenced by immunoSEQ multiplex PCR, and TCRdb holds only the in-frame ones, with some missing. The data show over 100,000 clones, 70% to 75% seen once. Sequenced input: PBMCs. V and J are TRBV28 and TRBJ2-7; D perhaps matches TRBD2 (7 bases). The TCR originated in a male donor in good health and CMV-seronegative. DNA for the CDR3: TGTGCCAGCAGCTCGATGGGGGAGGGGGGGTCCTACGAGCAGTACTTC. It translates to CASSSMGEGGSYEQYF.